A selection of T cell receptor beta chains follows, all from one sample in a study of OX40 agonist ivuxolimab in advanced cancers. The table came from immunoSEQ multiplex PCR; TCRdb's copy has only in-frame clones and leaves some out. The sample yields about 62,000 clones, 60% to 85% seen once. This material consisted of CD4+ or CD8+ T cells sorted from blood, taken in a trial of the OX40 agonist ivuxolimab. The receptors shown here come from an adult with an advanced solid tumor such as melanoma, head and neck, liver or kidney cancer. Both conserved end residues are part of each CDR3. D genes are given only for firm matches. Rows may omit the clone size; those that give it use once, few, many or a size class.

d_call j_call v_call clone_size cdr3_nt cdr3_aa
NA TRBJ2-7 TRBV6-5 few TGTGCCAGCAGTTACTCGGCGGGGGAGCAGTACTTC CASSYSAGEQYF
NA TRBJ2-3 TRBV7-3 NA TGTGCCAGCAGCAAAGCCGCTAGCACAGATACGCAGTATTTT CASSKAASTDTQYF
NA TRBJ1-2 TRBV14 NA TGTGCCAGCAGCCAAAACAGGGTACACTATGGCTACACCTTC CASSQNRVHYGYTF
TRBD2 TRBJ2-1 TRBV4-1 NA TGCGCCAGCAGCCAAGATCCTCCTAGCGGGAGCTACAATGAGCAGTTCTTC CASSQDPPSGSYNEQFF
TRBD1 TRBJ2-2 TRBV6-1 few TGTGCCATCCCCGACAGGGAGAACACCGGGGAGCTGTTTTTT CAIPDRENTGELFF
TRBD2 TRBJ2-1 TRBV6-6 NA TGTGCAGCCGCAGCGGGAGGTTCGTATGAGCAGTTCTTC CAAAAGGSYEQFF
NA TRBJ2-1 TRBV7-9 NA TGTGCCAGCAGCTTAGGTTCCTACAATGAGCAGTTCTTC CASSLGSYNEQFF
TRBD1 TRBJ1-4 TRBV25-1 once TGTGCCAGCAGTGATACCCGGCAGGGGGCGCTCACTAATGAAAAACTGTTTTTT CASSDTRQGALTNEKLFF
NA TRBJ1-1 TRBV7-9 few TGTGCCAGCAGCGATCCCGGCCTTTACACTGAAGCTTTCTTT CASSDPGLYTEAFF
NA TRBJ1-2 TRBV7-9 few TGTGCCAGCATCCAGGGCAACGAGACTCCACTCTATGGCTACACCTTC CASIQGNETPLYGYTF
NA TRBJ2-5 TRBV6-5 NA TGTGCCAGCATCCACGTCTCCCACCAAGAGACCCAGTACTTC CASIHVSHQETQYF
NA TRBJ2-1 TRBV7-3 NA TGTGCCAGCAGACCTGACACCAACAATGAGCAGTTCTTC CASRPDTNNEQFF
NA TRBJ1-1 TRBV6-5 NA TGTGCCAGCAGAGCCTTCTACTTGAACACTGAAGCTTTCTTT CASRAFYLNTEAFF
NA TRBJ1-2 TRBV12-5 NA TGTGCTAGTGGTTTGGCCCCGGGACTTCTTAGCTACACCTTC CASGLAPGLLSYTF
NA TRBJ2-3 TRBV19 NA TGTGCCAGTAGTATCAGTGCGAAGTTGGCGGGAAGCACAGATACGCAGTATTTT CASSISAKLAGSTDTQYF
NA TRBJ1-6 TRBV2 NA TGTGCCAGCCGGAAGACAAATAATTCACCCCTCCACTTT CASRKTNNSPLHF
NA TRBJ2-3 TRBV27 NA TGTGCCAGCAGTTTTACAGGGTGGGGACGAGGGGCAGATACGCAGTATTTT CASSFTGWGRGADTQYF
NA TRBJ2-7 TRBV7-8 few TGTGCCAGCAGCGTCGAAGGGAGGAACGAGCAGTACTTC CASSVEGRNEQYF
NA TRBJ1-5 TRBV7-9 NA TGTGCCAGCAGCCCACGTTTGGTTCAGCCCCAGCATTTT CASSPRLVQPQHF
NA TRBJ2-3 TRBV19 few TGTGCCAGTAGTATGGCAGGGGCAGATACGCAGTATTTT CASSMAGADTQYF
NA TRBJ1-4 TRBV11-2 NA TGTGCCAGCAGCTTTATACAAGAAAAACTGTTTTTT CASSFIQEKLFF
NA TRBJ2-5 TRBV2 few TGTGCCGGAGAGGCAGAGAGGGGCATACCGGATAAAGAGACCCAGTACTTC CAGEAERGIPDKETQYF
NA TRBJ2-1 TRBV6-5 NA TGTGCCAGCAGTTACTCTGAGGGCCCCGGATACAATGAGCAGTTCTTC CASSYSEGPGYNEQFF
NA TRBJ2-3 TRBV4-3 NA TGCGCCAGCAGCATCTCTAGGGCGTTGGGCACAGATACGCAGTATTTT CASSISRALGTDTQYF
NA TRBJ2-7 TRBV27 NA TGTGCCAGCAGTTTATCGATGGGGCCTCGGCAGTACTTC CASSLSMGPRQYF
NA TRBJ2-5 TRBV27 NA TGTGCCAGCAGAACTTCAGGGGATTCGAAGACCCAGTACTTC CASRTSGDSKTQYF
NA TRBJ1-5 TRBV7-6 NA TGTGCCAGCAGCTTAGCGTTCAATCAGCCCCAGCATTTT CASSLAFNQPQHF
NA TRBJ1-2 TRBV5-1 NA TGCGCCAGCAGTCTCTACAGGAATTATGGCTACACCTTC CASSLYRNYGYTF
TRBD2 TRBJ2-1 TRBV5-4 NA TGTGCCAGCAGCTTGTCGGGAGGCTCCTACAATGAGCAGTTCTTC CASSLSGGSYNEQFF
NA TRBJ1-1 TRBV7-3 NA TGTGCCAGCAGCTTAGGAGGGCTGAACACTGAAGCTTTCTTT CASSLGGLNTEAFF
TRBD2 TRBJ2-7 TRBV27 NA TGTGCCAGCAGTTTATCGTTAGCGGGAGTAATCTACGAGCAGTACTTC CASSLSLAGVIYEQYF
NA TRBJ2-1 TRBV18 NA TGTGCCAGCTCACCAACGGGCTACAATGAGCAGTTCTTC CASSPTGYNEQFF
TRBD1 TRBJ1-3 TRBV6-5 once TGTGCCAGCACCCAAACAGGGGCCCGAGGAAACACCATATATTTT CASTQTGARGNTIYF
TRBD2 TRBJ2-3 TRBV11-3 few TGTGCCAGCAGCTTAGGACTAGCGGAAGCAGATACGCAGTATTTT CASSLGLAEADTQYF
NA TRBJ1-6 TRBV30 NA TGTGCCTGGAGTTTAGGCAGGGGCACCTATAATTCACCCCTCCACTTT CAWSLGRGTYNSPLHF
TRBD1 TRBJ2-7 TRBV18 NA TGTGCCAGCTCTGAGTTCGGGACAGGGTACGCGGGGCAGTACTTC CASSEFGTGYAGQYF
TRBD1 TRBJ2-7 TRBV27 NA TGTGCCAGCAGTCTGGACAGGAGCAGCTCCTACGAGCAGTACTTC CASSLDRSSSYEQYF
NA TRBJ1-3 TRBV7-6 NA TGTGCCAGCAGCCCAGACAGCCGCTCTGGAAACACCATATATTTT CASSPDSRSGNTIYF
TRBD2 TRBJ2-1 TRBV7-9 NA TGTGCCAGCAGGACACTAGCGGGTTTCTCCTACAATGAGCAGTTCTTC CASRTLAGFSYNEQFF
NA TRBJ2-7 TRBV18 NA TGTGCCAGCTCACGGGGGGACGAGCAGTACTTC CASSRGDEQYF
NA TRBJ2-3 TRBV5-4 NA TGTGCCAGCAGCCAAAAGGACGGGTCAGATACGCAGTATTTT CASSQKDGSDTQYF
TRBD1 TRBJ1-5 TRBV7-9 few TGTGCCAGCAGCCCACAGGGGGATCCTAATCAGCCCCAGCATTTT CASSPQGDPNQPQHF